The source of this T cell receptor beta chain is a study of cytomegalovirus exposure and HLA in healthy donors. The PCR made use of 60 Vbeta and 13 Jbeta primers. This table comes from immunoSEQ multiplex PCR, and its TCRdb copy is limited to in-frame clones, with some not included. The top ten hold approximately 3% of the sample, which has 75,000 to 100,000 clones, under 85% seen once. Germline trimming cut 5 bases from V and 0 bases from J; bases unmatched to any gene: 6. Germline V gene sequence: CDR1 SGHRS, CDR2 YFSETQ. CDR3 length equals 15 residues. The sample comprised PBMCs. The clonotype was recovered from a female donor in good health and CMV-seropositive. This sequence joins TRBV5-1 and TRBJ2-7, with 9 bases that match TRBD1. DNA for the CDR3: TGCGCCAGCAGTCCTGGACAGGGGCGCTCCTACGAGCAGTACTTC. Translation gives CASSPGQGRSYEQYF.